This passage covers 10 T cell receptor beta chains from one sample sequenced in a study of blood T cell repertoires in COVID-19. Assay: immunoSEQ multiplex PCR; the TCRdb copy retains only in-frame clones and omits some. Among about 260,000 clones listed, 80% to 90% were seen once. The sequenced sample was peripheral blood. All receptors come from a man between 25 and 39 years old with active or convalescent COVID-19.

The V call is TRBV11-2, the J call TRBJ1-6, with 7 bases identical to TRBD1. The J segment lost 7 bases and the V segment lost 3 bases, leaving 9 bases of the junction unmatched. The CDR3 totals 16 residues. The germline V gene has CDR1 SGHAT and CDR2 FQNNGV. In DNA form, the CDR3 reads TGTGCCAGCAGCTTTACAGGGGATATATCGAATTCACCCCTCCACTTT. Protein product: CASSFTGDISNSPLHF.

The chain couples TRBV30 to TRBJ1-1; weak D call: TRBD1 (5 bases). The germline V and J ends were trimmed by 2 bases and 4 bases, with 11 bases remaining between them. The CDR3 runs 13 residues. The V gene's germline CDR1 is GTSNPN and CDR2 SVGIG (reference sequence). CDR3 amino acids: CAWSFGGGTEAFF. DNA for the CDR3: TGTGCCTGGAGTTTCGGGGGGGGCACTGAAGCTTTCTTT.

The rearrangement links TRBV7-2 to TRBJ2-1; TRBD2 matches at 10 bases. The CDR3 contains 19 residues. J gave up 4 bases and V 5 bases, and 17 bases lay outside the gene matches. Germline-derived CDR1 and CDR2 are SGHTA and FQGNSA. CDR3 sequence: CASSPRDRFTSGVYNEQFF. The CDR3 DNA sequence: TGTGCCAGCAGCCCCCGGGACAGGTTCACTAGCGGGGTTTACAATGAGCAGTTCTTC.

CDR3 DNA: TGTGCCAGCAGTGAAGGTGACAGGGCGTCTGGCTACACCTTC. Translating it yields CASSEGDRASGYTF. This chain uses TRBV2 with TRBJ1-2; 7 bases align to TRBD1. There are 14 residues in the CDR3. The germline V gene encodes CDR1 SNHLY and CDR2 FYNNEI. Trimming at V came to 1 base and at J to 7 bases, leaving 6 bases not matched to a gene.

This clone appeared once. The chain has TRBV15 and TRBJ1-5; no clear D. Trimming stripped 5 bases from V and 3 bases from J, with 8 bases between. The CDR3 covers 13 residues. CDR1 and CDR2 from the germline V gene are LNHNV and YYDKDF (reference sequence). In nucleotides, the CDR3 is TGTGCCACCAGCGGGAGTTACAATCAGCCCCAGCATTTT. Translation: CATSGSYNQPQHF. Drawing the rest from reference TRBV15 and TRBJ1-5, the complete variable domain is DAMVIQNPRYQVTQFGKPVTLSCSQTLNHNVMYWYQQKSSQAPKLLFHYYDKDFNNEADTPDNFQSRRPNTSFCFLDIRSPGLGDTAMYLCATSGSYNQPQHFGDGTRLSIL.

The chain carries TRBV7-2 and TRBJ2-3; 13 nucleotides line up with TRBD2. V shed 7 bases and J 3 bases; nucleotides not matched to a gene: 7. The CDR3 consists of 16 residues. Germline V CDR1 and CDR2: SGHTA, FQGNSA. DNA of the CDR3: TGTGCCAGCAAACTAGCGGGGGGGCCCCTGACAGATACGCAGTATTTT. It yields the protein CASKLAGGPLTDTQYF.

V gene TRBV10-2 combines with J gene TRBJ2-1; 9 bases agree with TRBD2. CDR1 is WSHSY, CDR2 SAAADI, per germline. The CDR3 has 14 amino acids. For the CDR3, the DNA is TGCGCGACCCTTCCTGCGGGGGGGTACAATGAGCAGTTCTTC. Encoded protein: CATLPAGGYNEQFF.

This clone came up a few times. Other nucleotide sequences from this sample produce the same CDR3. The chain employs TRBV7-6 and TRBJ2-2, with D possibly being TRBD1 (5 bases). This CDR3 has 13 residues. V was shortened by 2 bases and J by 5 bases, with 6 bases between the two germline ends. Germline V gene data show CDR1 as SGHVS and CDR2 as FNYEAQ. The CDR3 reads CASSLSGTGELFF. As DNA, the CDR3 is TGTGCCAGCAGCTTATCAGGGACCGGGGAGCTGTTTTTT.

The rearrangement uses TRBV4-1 and TRBJ2-2; TRBD2 agrees at 15 bases. V shed 4 bases, J shed 9 bases, and the junction held 9 bases outside the gene matches. The germline V gene encodes CDR1 MGHRA and CDR2 YSYEKL. This CDR3 has 17 amino acids. The CDR3 sequence: CASSLLGLAGGRRELFF. The CDR3 nucleotides read TGCGCCAGCAGCCTCCTAGGACTAGCGGGGGGGAGAAGGGAGCTGTTTTTT.

The chain carries TRBV5-5 and TRBJ2-3; 10 bases match TRBD2. Germline V CDR1 and CDR2: SGHKS, YYEKEE (reference sequence). V lost 6 bases, J lost 4 bases, and 5 bases stayed unmatched. The CDR3 sequence is 14 residues long. The CDR3 DNA reads TGTGCCAGCATCAACAGCGGGGGGGCAGATACGCAGTATTTT. Residues: CASINSGGADTQYF.